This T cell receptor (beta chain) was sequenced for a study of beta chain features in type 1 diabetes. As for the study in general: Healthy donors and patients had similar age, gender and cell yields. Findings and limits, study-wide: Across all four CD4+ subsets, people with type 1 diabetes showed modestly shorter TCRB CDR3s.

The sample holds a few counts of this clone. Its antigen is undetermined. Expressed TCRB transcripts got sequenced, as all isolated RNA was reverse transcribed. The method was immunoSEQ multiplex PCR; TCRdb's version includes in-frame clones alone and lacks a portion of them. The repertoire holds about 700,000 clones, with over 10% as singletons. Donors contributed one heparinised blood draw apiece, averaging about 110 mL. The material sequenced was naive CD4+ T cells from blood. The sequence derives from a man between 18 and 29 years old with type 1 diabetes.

The CDR3 DNA is TGCGCCAGCAGCCCGGGACAGGGCCTCTACAATGAGCAGTTCTTC. It yields the protein CASSPGQGLYNEQFF. The chain has TRBV5-1 and TRBJ2-1; 9 positions agree with TRBD1. Losses at the gene ends were 4 bases for V and 3 bases for J; bases not matched to a gene: 5. The CDR3 is made up of 15 amino acids. The germline CDR1 and CDR2 sequences are SGHRS and YFSETQ.